A few counts support the clone carrying this T cell receptor beta chain. What it recognizes is unknown. The entry originates in a study of chemoradiotherapy in HPV16-positive cancers. Study-wide context: A couple of HPV16-positive patients' cells yielded candidate HPV-specific clones and common motifs. Study conclusions and caveats: Non-HPV-specific T cells did not expand in tumors during treatment, whereas candidate HPV-specific clones and E7-related motifs did.

Sequencing used immunoSEQ multiplex PCR; TCRdb keeps in-frame clones, though not all of them. Here the sample spans under 20,000 clones, roughly 82% being singletons. Germline V gene sequence: CDR1 MNHNY, CDR2 SVGAGI (reference sequence). The ends were cut back, 2 bases at V and 6 bases at J, with 7 bases in the middle. CDR3 length: 13 residues. Repeated repertoire sampling spanned the course of chemoradiotherapy. The source was blood, collected from a patient who underwent chemoradiotherapy. This chain connects TRBV6-6 to TRBJ2-2; D is perhaps TRBD1 (5 bases). The clonotype was recovered from a human donor with HPV-associated anogenital cancer. The CDR3 nucleotides are TGTGCCAGCAGTTACCCAGGGCCCGGGGAGCTGTTTTTT. It encodes CASSYPGPGELFF.